The 2 T cell receptor beta chains in this list originate from one sample, sequenced in a study of shared clonotypes between healthy human individuals. TCRdb's copy holds only in-frame clones and misses some; the assay was immunoSEQ multiplex PCR. The sample lists 2.5 million or so clones, over 85% occurring once. The specimen sequenced was naive CD4+ T cells sorted from blood. Subset noted: CD45RA+ positively selected. The receptor set was obtained from a man between 18 and 35 years old in good health.

V gene TRBV7-2 combines with J gene TRBJ1-4; TRBD1 might be the D (5 bases). The CDR3 spans 13 residues. Trimming pared 4 bases from V and 8 bases from J, leaving 11 bases between. Germline assignment: CDR1 SGHTA and CDR2 FQGNSA. CDR3 region: CASSSRWGEKLFF. CDR3 DNA: TGTGCCAGCAGCTCCCGTTGGGGGGAAAAACTGTTTTTT.

The rearrangement joins TRBV5-6 to TRBJ1-5, with 7 bases matching TRBD1. The V and J ends lost 4 bases and 6 bases, in that order; junction bases with no gene match: 4. The CDR3 contains 13 residues. CDR1 and CDR2 from the germline V gene are SGHDT and YYEEEE. The CDR3 loop reads CASSGGQSQPQHF. The CDR3 region has the DNA TGTGCCAGCAGCGGGGGACAGTCTCAGCCCCAGCATTTT. The full variable domain, rest sourced from reference TRBV5-6 and TRBJ1-5, is DAGVTQSPTHLIKTRGQQVTLRCSPKSGHDTVSWYQQALGQGPQFIFQYYEEEERQRGNFPDRFSGHQFPNYSSELNVNALLLGDSALYLCASSGGQSQPQHFGDGTRLSIL.